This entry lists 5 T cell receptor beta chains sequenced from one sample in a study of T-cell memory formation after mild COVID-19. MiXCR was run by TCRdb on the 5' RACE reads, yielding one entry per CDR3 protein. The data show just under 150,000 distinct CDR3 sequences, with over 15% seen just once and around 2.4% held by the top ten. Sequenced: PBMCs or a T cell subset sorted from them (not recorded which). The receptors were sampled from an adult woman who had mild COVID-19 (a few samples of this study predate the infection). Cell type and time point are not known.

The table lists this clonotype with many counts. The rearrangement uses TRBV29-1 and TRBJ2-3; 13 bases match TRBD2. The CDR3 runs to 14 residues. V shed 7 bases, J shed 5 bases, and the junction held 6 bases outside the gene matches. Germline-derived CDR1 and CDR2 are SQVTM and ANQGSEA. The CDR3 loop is CSGRLAGGQDTQYF. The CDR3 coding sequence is TGCAGCGGTAGACTAGCGGGAGGACAAGATACGCAGTATTTT.

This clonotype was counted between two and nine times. For the CDR3, the DNA is TGCGCCAGCAGCTCCGACAGGGCCTATGGCTACACCTTC. This translates into CASSSDRAYGYTF. The chain recombines TRBV5-1 with TRBJ1-2; 7 nucleotides align to TRBD1. Germline CDR1 is SGHRS and CDR2 is YFSETQ. J was trimmed by 4 bases and V by 3 bases; bases with no gene match: 3. The CDR3 extends over 13 amino acids.

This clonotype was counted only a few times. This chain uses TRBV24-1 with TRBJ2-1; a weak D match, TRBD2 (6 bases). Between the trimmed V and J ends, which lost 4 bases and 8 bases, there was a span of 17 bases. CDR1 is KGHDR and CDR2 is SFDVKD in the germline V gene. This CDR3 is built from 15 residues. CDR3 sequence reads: CATSDPGRESDEQFF. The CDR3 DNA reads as TGTGCCACCAGTGACCCAGGGCGGGAATCAGATGAGCAGTTCTTC.

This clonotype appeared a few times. The CDR3 region is CSAFSGSRINEQFF. Written as DNA, the CDR3 is TGCAGTGCTTTTAGCGGGAGTAGGATCAATGAGCAGTTCTTC. The rearrangement links TRBV20-1 to TRBJ2-1; 9 bases are a match to TRBD2. The ends lost 5 bases at V and 6 bases at J; junction bases unmatched: 8. Germline assignment: CDR1 DFQATT and CDR2 SNEGSKA (reference sequence). This CDR3 is built from 14 residues.

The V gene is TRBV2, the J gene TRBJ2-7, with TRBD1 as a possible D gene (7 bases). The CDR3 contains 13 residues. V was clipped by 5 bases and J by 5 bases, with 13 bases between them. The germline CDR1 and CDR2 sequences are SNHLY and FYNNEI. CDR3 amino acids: CASSQEGAHEQYF. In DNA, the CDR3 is TGTGCCAGCAGTCAGGAGGGGGCCCACGAGCAGTACTTC.